Listed below are T cell receptor beta chains from one sample, sequenced in a study of PD-1 blockade in classical Hodgkin lymphoma. Assay used: immunoSEQ multiplex PCR; TCRdb lists only in-frame clones, some missing. Of 45,000 to 65,000 clones in the sample, around 73% were seen once. Sequenced here: peripheral blood mononuclear cells (PBMCs), sampled before the second cycle of nivolumab. Receptors were obtained from a human donor with classical Hodgkin lymphoma. The CDR3 runs from the conserved cysteine through the conserved F or W.

cdr3_length j_call v_call cdr3_aa
16 TRBJ2-1 TRBV7-9 CASSLLAGILDNEQFF
11 TRBJ1-5 TRBV28 CASSLRQPQHF
14 TRBJ2-7 TRBV6-5 CASSYPTGTYEQYF
16 TRBJ2-1 TRBV4-2 CASSQEWERSYNEQFF
14 TRBJ2-3 TRBV6-5 CASKAGWGTDTQYF
15 TRBJ2-7 TRBV19 CASSIRGQASYEQYF
15 TRBJ2-7 TRBV5-6 CASSGAGTGLYEQYF
13 TRBJ1-2 TRBV28 CASSRGQSYGYTF
14 TRBJ2-3 TRBV29-1 CSVRGLTSTDTQYF
16 TRBJ2-1 TRBV7-7 CASSLYGLGVYNEQFF
16 TRBJ2-7 TRBV18 CASSPPNTGLQDEQYF
17 TRBJ2-3 TRBV7-3 CASSLTRLAGGTDTQYF
14 TRBJ2-1 TRBV19 CASSIRGQGYEQFF
15 TRBJ2-7 TRBV28 CATEVLGSATYEQYF
10 TRBJ2-1 TRBV7-9 CASSFREQFF
14 TRBJ1-4 TRBV7-9 CASSPGITNEKLFF
15 TRBJ2-7 TRBV27 CASSRTTGNSYEQYF
13 TRBJ2-3 TRBV19 CASSPRSGDTQYF
14 TRBJ2-3 TRBV27 CASSWGRGTDTQYF
14 TRBJ2-3 TRBV5-1 CASSLGYVGDTQYF
14 TRBJ2-7 TRBV7-9 CASSIRGPAYEQYF
15 TRBJ2-5 TRBV2 CASRRETGGEETQYF
11 TRBJ2-1 TRBV9 CASSVNNEQFF
16 TRBJ2-1 TRBV6-6 CASTHTTSGRRNEQFF